Below, one TCR beta chain is given with its context. This specimen comes from a study of T cell changes during pregnancy in multiple sclerosis. Generated by immunoSEQ multiplex PCR, the TCRdb table keeps only in-frame clones and is missing some. The sample yields around 31,000 clones, 90% seen once. The clonotype comes from a female donor in good health, enrolled as a control in a pregnancy study. Sequenced material: CD4+ T cells from peripheral blood mononuclear cells, taken in the third trimester of pregnancy.

The CDR3 sequence is CASSPSWSRQGTEAFF. The CDR3 bases are TGTGCCAGCAGTCCATCGTGGTCCAGGCAGGGCACTGAAGCTTTCTTT. The gene calls are TRBV27 and TRBJ1-1; possibly TRBD1 for D (5 bases). Trimming removed 5 bases at V and 4 bases at J, with 20 bases between. From germline, CDR1 is MNHEY and CDR2 SMNVEV (reference sequence). This CDR3 comprises 16 residues.